This T cell receptor beta chain was recovered during a study of T-cell reconstitution after alpha-beta-depleted transplantation in children. Whole-study results and caveats: Reportedly, only several hundred clones from non-depleted graft cells drove alpha-beta T-cell counts at about two months. TCRbeta diversity was high at day 60 in some patients (a result of surviving recipient T cells and thymic progenitors). Newly made T cells mostly supplied T-cell counts and diversity one year after transplant.

This clonotype came up a few times. Its antigen is unknown. A TCRbeta library incorporating unique molecular identifiers was prepared. Each CDR3 protein gets one entry after TCRdb re-called the PCR reads with MiXCR. The sample carries about 640,000 distinct CDR3 sequences, 13% recorded once. This CDR3 comprises 14 residues. V was cut by 4 bases and J by 6 bases, with 15 bases left in between. CDR1 LGHDT and CDR2 YNNKEL come from the germline V gene (reference sequence). The sample in question was PBMCs, mostly from graft donor cells, obtained 360 days after TCRalphabeta/CD19-depleted stem cell transplant. This receptor was taken from a male patient aged 10 to 17 who had a stem cell transplant for acute myeloid leukemia, so the T cells may come from the graft donor. The J gene is TRBJ1-1, the V gene TRBV3-1; D is undetermined. CDR3 region: CASSPGLEAAEAFF. The CDR3 DNA follows: TGTGCCAGCAGCCCAGGACTGGAGGCCGCTGAAGCTTTCTTT. Drawing the rest from reference TRBV3-1 and TRBJ1-1, the complete variable domain is DTAVSQTPKYLVTQMGNDKSIKCEQNLGHDTMYWYKQDSKKFLKIMFSYNNKELIINETVPNRFSPKSPDKAHLNLHINSLELGDSAVYFCASSPGLEAAEAFFGQGTRLTVV.